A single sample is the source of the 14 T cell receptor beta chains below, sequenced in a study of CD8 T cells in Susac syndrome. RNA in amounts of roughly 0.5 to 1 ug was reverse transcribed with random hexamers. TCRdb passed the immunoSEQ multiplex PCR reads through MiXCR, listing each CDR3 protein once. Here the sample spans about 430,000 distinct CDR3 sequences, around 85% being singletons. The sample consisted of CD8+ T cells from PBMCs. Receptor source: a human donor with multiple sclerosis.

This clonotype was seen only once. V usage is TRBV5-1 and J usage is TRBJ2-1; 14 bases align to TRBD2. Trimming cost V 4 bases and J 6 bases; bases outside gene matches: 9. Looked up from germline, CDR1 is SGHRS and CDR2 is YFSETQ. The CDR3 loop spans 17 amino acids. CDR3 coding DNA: TGCGCCAGCAGCCCGGGACTAGCGGGAGATTTGGTCAATGAGCAGTTCTTC. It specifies CASSPGLAGDLVNEQFF.

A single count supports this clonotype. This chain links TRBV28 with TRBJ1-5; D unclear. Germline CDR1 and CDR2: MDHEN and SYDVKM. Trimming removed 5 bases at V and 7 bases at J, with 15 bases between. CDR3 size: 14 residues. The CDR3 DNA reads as TGTGCCAGCAGTGCTCCAGGCCTGGGACAGCCCCAGCATTTT. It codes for CASSAPGLGQPQHF.

CDR3 in amino acids: CASSFVGDVLEGYTF. DNA for the CDR3: TGTGCCAGCAGTTTTGTTGGGGACGTCCTCGAGGGCTACACCTTC. The V gene is TRBV27, the J gene TRBJ1-2; D might be TRBD1 (5 bases). The CDR3 extends over 15 amino acids. The germline V gene encodes CDR1 MNHEY and CDR2 SMNVEV (reference sequence). Trimming removed 3 bases from V and 8 bases from J, with 19 bases in between.

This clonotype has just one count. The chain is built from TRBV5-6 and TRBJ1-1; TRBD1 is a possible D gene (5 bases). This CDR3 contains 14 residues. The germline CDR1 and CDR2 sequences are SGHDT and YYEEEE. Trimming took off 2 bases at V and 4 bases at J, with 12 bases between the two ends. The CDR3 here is CASSFARGSTEAFF. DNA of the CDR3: TGTGCCAGCAGCTTTGCGCGGGGGTCCACTGAAGCTTTCTTT.

CDR3 sequence: CASSLDGLSTDTQYF. CDR3 bases: TGTGCCAGCAGCCTAGACGGACTTAGCACAGATACGCAGTATTTT. This chain uses TRBV3-1 with TRBJ2-3; possibly TRBD2 for D (5 bases). V was shortened by 4 bases and J by 0 bases, with 11 bases between the two germline ends. In germline, CDR1 is LGHDT, CDR2 YNNKEL (reference sequence). This CDR3 region has 15 residues.

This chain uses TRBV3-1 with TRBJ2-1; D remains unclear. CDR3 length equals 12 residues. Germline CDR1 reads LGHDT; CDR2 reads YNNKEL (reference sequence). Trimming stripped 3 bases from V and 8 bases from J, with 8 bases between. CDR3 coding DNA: TGTGCCAGCAGCCATATATACCATGAGCAGTTCTTC. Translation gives CASSHIYHEQFF.

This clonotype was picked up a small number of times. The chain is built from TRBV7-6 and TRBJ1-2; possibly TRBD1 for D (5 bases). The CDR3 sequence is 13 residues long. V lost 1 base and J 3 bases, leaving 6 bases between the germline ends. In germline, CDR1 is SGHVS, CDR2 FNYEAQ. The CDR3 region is CASSLGGHYGYTF. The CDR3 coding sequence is TGTGCCAGCAGCTTAGGGGGCCACTATGGCTACACCTTC.

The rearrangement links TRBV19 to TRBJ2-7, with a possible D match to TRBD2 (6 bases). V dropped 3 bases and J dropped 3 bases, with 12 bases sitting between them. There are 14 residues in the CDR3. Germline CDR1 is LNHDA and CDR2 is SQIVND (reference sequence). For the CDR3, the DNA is TGTGCCAGTAGTATGCAGGGAGGTTTCTACGAGCAGTACTTC. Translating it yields CASSMQGGFYEQYF. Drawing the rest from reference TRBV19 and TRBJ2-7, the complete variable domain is DGGITQSPKYLFRKEGQNVTLSCEQNLNHDAMYWYRQDPGQGLRLIYYSQIVNDFQKGDIAEGYSVSREKKESFPLTVTSAQKNPTAFYLCASSMQGGFYEQYFGPGTRLTVT.

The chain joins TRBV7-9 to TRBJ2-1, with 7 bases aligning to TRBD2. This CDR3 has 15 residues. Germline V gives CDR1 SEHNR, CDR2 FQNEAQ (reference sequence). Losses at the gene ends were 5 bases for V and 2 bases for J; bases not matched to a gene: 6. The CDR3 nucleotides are TGTGCCAGCAGCACCGTAGCGGGCGCCTACAATGAGCAGTTCTTC. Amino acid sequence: CASSTVAGAYNEQFF.

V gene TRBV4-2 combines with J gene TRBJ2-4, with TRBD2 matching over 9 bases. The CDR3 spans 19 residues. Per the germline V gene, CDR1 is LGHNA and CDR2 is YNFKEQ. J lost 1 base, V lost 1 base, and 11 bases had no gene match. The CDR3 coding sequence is TGTGCCAGCAGCCAAGCCTGGTTAGCGGGGGATTGGGCCAAAAACATTCAGTACTTC. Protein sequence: CASSQAWLAGDWAKNIQYF.

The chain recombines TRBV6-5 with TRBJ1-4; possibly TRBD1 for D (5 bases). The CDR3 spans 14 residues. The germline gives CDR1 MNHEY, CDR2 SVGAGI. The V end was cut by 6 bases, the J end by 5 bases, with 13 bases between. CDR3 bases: TGTGCCAGCAGCCAGGGTATGGGGAATGAAAAACTGTTTTTT. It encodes CASSQGMGNEKLFF.

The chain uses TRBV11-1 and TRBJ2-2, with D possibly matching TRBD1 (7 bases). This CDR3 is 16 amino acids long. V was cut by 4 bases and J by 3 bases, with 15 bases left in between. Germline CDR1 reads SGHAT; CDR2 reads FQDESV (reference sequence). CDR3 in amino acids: CASSSTGDRYTGELFF. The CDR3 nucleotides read TGTGCCAGCAGCTCTACGGGGGACAGATACACCGGGGAGCTGTTTTTT.

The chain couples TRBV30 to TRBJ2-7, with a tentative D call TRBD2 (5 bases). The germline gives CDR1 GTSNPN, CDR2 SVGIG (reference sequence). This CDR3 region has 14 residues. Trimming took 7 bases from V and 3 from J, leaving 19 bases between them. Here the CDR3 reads CAFTWTPISYEQYF. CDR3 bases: TGTGCCTTTACCTGGACTCCAATAAGCTACGAGCAGTACTTC.

In DNA form, the CDR3 reads TGTGCCAGCGCGGACGGCTCGAACACCGGGGAGCTGTTTTTT. This sequence encodes CASADGSNTGELFF. The chain employs TRBV6-4 and TRBJ2-2; D remains unclear. The V gene lost 8 bases and the J gene lost 0 bases, with 10 bases spanning the gap. CDR1 and CDR2 from the germline V gene are MRHNA and SNTAGT. CDR3 length: 14 amino acids.